A selection of T cell receptor beta chains follows, all from one sample in a study of monozygotic twins with inflammatory bowel disease. TCRdb re-called the 5' RACE reads and gives one entry per CDR3 protein, without DNA. This sample's table has about 440,000 distinct CDR3 sequences. What was sequenced was blood. These receptor sequences come from a human donor with ulcerative colitis or Crohn's disease, or a healthy co-twin of an affected twin (not recorded which). CDR3s include the opening cysteine and the closing phenylalanine or tryptophan.

j_gene: TRBJ2-3
v_gene: TRBV12-3/TRBV12-4
CDR3aa: CASSLSRGYTDTQYF

j_gene: TRBJ2-1
v_gene: TRBV20-1
CDR3aa: CSASGRQGYNEQFF

j_gene: TRBJ2-2
v_gene: TRBV7-3
CDR3aa: CASSLGSSAGTGELFF

j_gene: TRBJ2-1
v_gene: TRBV5-1
CDR3aa: CASSSVNEDEQFF

j_gene: TRBJ1-6
v_gene: TRBV4-2
CDR3aa: CASSQVQDSYNSPLHF

j_gene: TRBJ1-6
v_gene: TRBV6-1
CDR3aa: CASREGRTNNSPLHF

j_gene: TRBJ1-2
v_gene: TRBV20-1
CDR3aa: CSALSGTGYGYTF

j_gene: TRBJ1-2
v_gene: TRBV28
CDR3aa: CASRWGSLYGYTF

j_gene: TRBJ2-1
v_gene: TRBV5-1
CDR3aa: CASSFGGSGRGEGNEQFF

j_gene: TRBJ1-6
v_gene: TRBV14
CDR3aa: CASSQGAFTYNSPLHF

j_gene: TRBJ2-7
v_gene: TRBV25-1
CDR3aa: CATEGTNLQQYF

j_gene: TRBJ1-5
v_gene: TRBV7-2
CDR3aa: CASSPPGQPQHF

j_gene: TRBJ2-2
v_gene: TRBV6-1
CDR3aa: CASRQQPTNTGELFF

j_gene: TRBJ1-4
v_gene: TRBV20-1
CDR3aa: CSAPDRVKEGTNEKLFF

j_gene: TRBJ1-1
v_gene: TRBV12-3/TRBV12-4
CDR3aa: CASSLGTPEAFF

j_gene: TRBJ1-1
v_gene: TRBV27
CDR3aa: CASRWGISDTEAFF

j_gene: TRBJ2-6
v_gene: TRBV5-1
CDR3aa: CASSPGRAGANVLTF

j_gene: TRBJ1-1
v_gene: TRBV30
CDR3aa: CAWKSGGNTEAFF

j_gene: TRBJ2-5
v_gene: TRBV20-1
CDR3aa: CVGGAGETQYF

j_gene: TRBJ2-2
v_gene: TRBV6-5
CDR3aa: CASSFGGRVTGELFF

j_gene: TRBJ1-2
v_gene: TRBV28
CDR3aa: CASTSTALNYGYTF

j_gene: TRBJ2-1
v_gene: TRBV24-1
CDR3aa: CATSDPGYNEQFF

j_gene: TRBJ2-7
v_gene: TRBV20-1
CDR3aa: CSATMFGVSYEQYF

j_gene: TRBJ2-1
v_gene: TRBV20-1
CDR3aa: CSARRIAGVEQFF

j_gene: TRBJ2-5
v_gene: TRBV28
CDR3aa: CASSSPTIQETQYF

j_gene: TRBJ1-1
v_gene: TRBV2
CDR3aa: CASSGQPYTEAFF

j_gene: TRBJ1-2
v_gene: TRBV5-1
CDR3aa: CASSPTGGGIYGYTF

j_gene: TRBJ1-6
v_gene: TRBV7-2
CDR3aa: CASSPYNSPLQF

j_gene: TRBJ2-1
v_gene: TRBV15
CDR3aa: CATSRDGTSGNDEQFF

j_gene: TRBJ2-1
v_gene: TRBV5-4
CDR3aa: CASSFTGWTMDEQFF

j_gene: TRBJ2-7
v_gene: TRBV7-2
CDR3aa: CASKLVAGVPQYEQYF

j_gene: TRBJ1-2
v_gene: TRBV7-3
CDR3aa: CASSLTIRENYGYTF

j_gene: TRBJ2-3
v_gene: TRBV7-8
CDR3aa: CASSLWLASTDTQYF

j_gene: TRBJ2-1
v_gene: TRBV7-2
CDR3aa: CASTPRGGSYNEQFF

j_gene: TRBJ1-4
v_gene: TRBV6-5
CDR3aa: CASSSQTGGAGLNLF

j_gene: TRBJ1-1
v_gene: TRBV27
CDR3aa: CASSLSFVGITEAFF

j_gene: TRBJ2-2
v_gene: TRBV7-2
CDR3aa: CASRSQSRAYTGELFF

j_gene: TRBJ2-1
v_gene: TRBV9
CDR3aa: CASSVEGGGLAGSEQFF

j_gene: TRBJ2-5
v_gene: TRBV7-2
CDR3aa: CASSLASPSQETQYF

j_gene: TRBJ1-1
v_gene: TRBV20-1
CDR3aa: CSASRQDRWVEAFF

j_gene: TRBJ1-4
v_gene: TRBV4-3
CDR3aa: CASSQDWQGVQKLFF

j_gene: TRBJ2-5
v_gene: TRBV5-1
CDR3aa: CASRTSGARGETQYF

j_gene: TRBJ2-7
v_gene: TRBV7-2
CDR3aa: CASSLGSVRYEQYF

j_gene: TRBJ2-7
v_gene: TRBV4-2
CDR3aa: CASSQDKVLAGAARYEQYF

j_gene: TRBJ2-7
v_gene: TRBV2
CDR3aa: CARRSLQGYEQYF

j_gene: TRBJ1-2
v_gene: TRBV5-6
CDR3aa: CASSLPPGQGAGYTF

j_gene: TRBJ2-1
v_gene: TRBV2
CDR3aa: CASSPPWYNEQFF

j_gene: TRBJ1-1
v_gene: TRBV6-1
CDR3aa: CASSQPGQGNTEAFF

j_gene: TRBJ2-3
v_gene: TRBV9
CDR3aa: CASSVAAGTTDTQYF

j_gene: TRBJ2-5
v_gene: TRBV7-2
CDR3aa: CASSLATGGWETQYF

j_gene: TRBJ2-7
v_gene: TRBV10-3
CDR3aa: CAIRTGGGQGDEQYF

j_gene: TRBJ2-7
v_gene: TRBV19
CDR3aa: CASSNQPDSYEQYF

j_gene: TRBJ2-1
v_gene: TRBV5-1
CDR3aa: CASTLTGTPPNEQFF

j_gene: TRBJ1-1
v_gene: TRBV29-1
CDR3aa: CSVSDGRNTEAFF

j_gene: TRBJ1-4
v_gene: TRBV6-2/TRBV6-3
CDR3aa: CASEPTGGKKLFF

j_gene: TRBJ1-2
v_gene: TRBV2
CDR3aa: CASSEEAGNYGYTF

j_gene: TRBJ1-2
v_gene: TRBV4-1
CDR3aa: CASSQGPGVMRNYGYTF

j_gene: TRBJ2-5
v_gene: TRBV4-1
CDR3aa: CASSQVQQETQYF

j_gene: TRBJ1-2
v_gene: TRBV6-1
CDR3aa: CASSTTQGSYGYTF

j_gene: TRBJ2-1
v_gene: TRBV6-2/TRBV6-3
CDR3aa: CASSRQDNEQFF